What follows are 14 T cell receptor beta chains derived from one specimen sequenced in a study of blood T cell repertoires in COVID-19. This table comes from immunoSEQ multiplex PCR, and its TCRdb copy is limited to in-frame clones, with some not included. The profile shows tens of thousands of clones, around 83% of them singletons. Sequenced: peripheral blood. All receptors come from a woman aged 55-70 years with acute or convalescent COVID-19.

The rearrangement uses TRBV5-1 and TRBJ1-1; 11 bases align to TRBD1. The CDR3 is 16 amino acids. The V gene end was trimmed by 0 bases and the J gene end by 0 bases; junction bases not matched to a gene: 1. Germline-derived CDR1 and CDR2 are SGHRS and YFSETQ. CDR3 in amino acids: CASSLGTGGLNTEAFF. CDR3 nucleotides: TGCGCCAGCAGCTTGGGGACAGGGGGCTTGAACACTGAAGCTTTCTTT.

The gene calls are TRBV19 and TRBJ1-5; D uncertain. CDR1 and CDR2 from the germline V gene are LNHDA and SQIVND (reference sequence). Trimming removed 4 bases at V and 7 bases at J, with 20 bases between. CDR3 size: 16 residues. In DNA form, the CDR3 reads TGTGCCAGTAGTACCTTACCTCTCTCGGGAGGGCAGCCCCAGCATTTT. Amino acids: CASSTLPLSGGQPQHF.

The V gene is TRBV27, the J gene TRBJ1-2; possible D gene TRBD1, 6 bases. The CDR3 totals 15 residues. The ends were cut back, 2 bases at V and 2 bases at J, with 12 bases in the middle. CDR1 MNHEY and CDR2 SMNVEV come from the germline V gene (reference sequence). CDR3: CASSLKAGVNYGYTF. The CDR3 region has the DNA TGTGCCAGCAGTTTAAAAGCAGGGGTGAACTATGGCTACACCTTC.

This chain uses TRBV28 with TRBJ1-1; possible D gene TRBD1, 6 bases. CDR1 is MDHEN and CDR2 is SYDVKM in the germline V gene. The V and J ends lost 3 bases and 2 bases respectively, with 13 bases between them. The CDR3 is 15 amino acids. The CDR3 sequence: CASSLLRTANTEAFF. For the CDR3, the DNA is TGTGCCAGCAGTTTGCTGAGGACAGCAAACACTGAAGCTTTCTTT.

This clone was seen more than once but under ten times. V is TRBV19 and J is TRBJ1-2; tentatively, D is TRBD1 (6 bases). The germline CDR1 and CDR2 sequences are LNHDA and SQIVND (reference sequence). CDR3 length: 14 amino acids. Deletions cut 5 bases from V and 5 bases from J, with 15 bases between. The CDR3 DNA sequence: TGTGCCAGTAGTCCCCACTCAGGGGTTTATGGCTACACCTTC. This translates into CASSPHSGVYGYTF.

This chain uses TRBV10-2 with TRBJ1-2, with a tentative D call TRBD1 (6 bases). Germline V gives CDR1 WSHSY, CDR2 SAAADI. Trimming took 6 bases from V and 1 from J, leaving 12 bases between them. The CDR3 runs 14 residues. Written as DNA, the CDR3 is TGCGCCAGCAGACAGGGAATCGGTAACTATGGCTACACCTTC. This gives the protein CASRQGIGNYGYTF.

The chain recombines TRBV5-1 with TRBJ1-6, with 7 bases matching TRBD1. This CDR3 is 15 amino acids long. CDR1 SGHRS and CDR2 YFSETQ come from the germline V gene. With 4 bases clipped from V and 8 bases from J, the junction kept 9 bases outside the gene matches. The CDR3 DNA sequence: TGCGCCAGCAGCCTACGACAGGGATATGATTCACCCCTCCACTTT. It translates to CASSLRQGYDSPLHF. Full variable domain (remainder filled in from reference TRBV5-1 and TRBJ1-6): KAGVTQTPRYLIKTRGQQVTLSCSPISGHRSVSWYQQTPGQGLQFLFEYFSETQRNKGNFPGRFSGRQFSNSRSEMNVSTLELGDSALYLCASSLRQGYDSPLHFGNGTRLTVT.

CDR3 DNA sequence: TGTGCCAGCAGTTACTCGATCAGGGGCATGAACACTGAAGCTTTCTTT. Translated, it gives CASSYSIRGMNTEAFF. This chain joins TRBV6-6 and TRBJ1-1; perhaps TRBD1 as D (6 bases). Trimming removed 0 bases from V and 0 bases from J, with 11 bases in between. The length of the CDR3 is 16 residues. Germline V gene sequence: CDR1 MNHNY, CDR2 SVGAGI (reference sequence).

The V and J genes are TRBV24-1 and TRBJ2-1; TRBD1 agrees at 7 bases. From germline, CDR1 is KGHDR and CDR2 SFDVKD. Trimming removed 5 bases from V and 8 bases from J; junction bases left unmatched: 8. There are 14 residues in the CDR3. The CDR3 region is CATSAPGQRHEQFF. CDR3 bases: TGTGCCACCAGTGCGCCGGGACAGAGGCATGAGCAGTTCTTC.

The chain carries TRBV30 and TRBJ2-1; 10 bases align to TRBD2. This CDR3 contains 13 residues. Germline assignment: CDR1 GTSNPN and CDR2 SVGIG (reference sequence). The junction had 4 bases not matched to a gene; V was cut back by 0 bases and J by 11 bases. The CDR3 sequence: CAWSVRTSGQQFF. For the CDR3, the DNA is TGTGCCTGGAGTGTAAGGACTAGCGGTCAGCAGTTCTTC.

This clone has more than one count but fewer than ten. The chain employs TRBV24-1 and TRBJ1-5; TRBD1 aligns across 9 bases. The CDR3 is 15 residues long. CDR1 KGHDR and CDR2 SFDVKD come from the germline V gene. J lost 2 bases, V lost 9 bases, and 7 bases had no gene match. CDR3 DNA sequence: TGTGCCACCGAGGGACAGGGTGGAGGCAATCAGCCCCAGCATTTT. Protein sequence: CATEGQGGGNQPQHF.

This rearrangement joins TRBV19 to TRBJ1-4; 8 nucleotides match TRBD1. Germline V lookup: CDR1 LNHDA, CDR2 SQIVND (reference sequence). With 5 bases clipped from V and 7 bases from J, the junction kept 9 bases outside the gene matches. CDR3 size: 15 residues. This CDR3 is CASSVLRGLGEKLFF. The DNA for the CDR3 is TGTGCCAGTAGTGTACTCAGGGGGCTAGGTGAAAAACTGTTTTTT.

V usage is TRBV4-2 and J usage is TRBJ2-3, with 8 positions matching TRBD2. The V gene's germline CDR1 is LGHNA and CDR2 YNFKEQ. The trim removed 0 bases at V and 1 base at J, leaving 6 bases unmatched. The CDR3 extends over 17 amino acids. The chain's CDR3 is CASSQDPRGGGTDTQYF. The CDR3 nucleotides are TGTGCCAGCAGCCAAGATCCTCGGGGGGGTGGCACAGATACGCAGTATTTT.

This clone has more than one count but fewer than ten. This sequence joins TRBV14 and TRBJ1-1; D remains unclear. This CDR3 spans 15 amino acids. Germline assignment: CDR1 SGHDN and CDR2 FVKESK. V was shortened by 1 base and J by 0 bases, with 9 bases between the two germline ends. The CDR3 loop reads CASSQGRGMNTEAFF. DNA for the CDR3: TGTGCCAGCAGCCAAGGTCGGGGAATGAACACTGAAGCTTTCTTT.